These T cell receptor beta chains were read from a single sample in a study of blood T cell repertoires in COVID-19. The table came from immunoSEQ multiplex PCR; TCRdb's copy has only in-frame clones and leaves some out. In the table there are around 150,000 clones, around 79% of which are singletons. The sample was PBMCs or T cells enriched from blood (not recorded which). These receptors came from a middle-aged man who had recovered from COVID-19. Each CDR3 is given with its conserved first and last residue. D genes are given only for firm matches. Not all rows give a size; the values are once, few, many and, for expanded clones, a class.

size | J | V | D | DNA | CDR3
NA | TRBJ2-5 | TRBV11-1 | NA | TGTGCCAGCAGCCAATTGGGCCGAAAAGAGACCCAGTACTTC | CASSQLGRKETQYF
NA | TRBJ2-7 | TRBV5-1 | TRBD2 | TGCGCCAGCAATAGCGGGGGGAGGCCCTACGAGCAGTACTTC | CASNSGGRPYEQYF
once | TRBJ1-2 | TRBV2 | NA | TGTGCCAGCAGTAGACAGCCTGCCCCCTATGGCTACACCTTC | CASSRQPAPYGYTF
NA | TRBJ2-3 | TRBV6-1 | NA | TGTGCCAGCAGTGAGATCAGTGGCTTCACAGATACGCAGTATTTT | CASSEISGFTDTQYF
NA | TRBJ2-7 | TRBV19 | NA | TGTGCCAGTAGTATAGGTGCGGGGGCTGGGGACTACGAGCAGTACTTC | CASSIGAGAGDYEQYF
NA | TRBJ2-7 | TRBV21-1 | NA | TGTGCCAGACCGGGGGGTGCGGGAGGCTTCTCCTACGAGCAGTACTTC | CARPGGAGGFSYEQYF
NA | TRBJ2-7 | TRBV3-1/TRBV3-2 | NA | TGTGCCAGCAGCCAAGATCTTGCTAGCGCGATATCTTCGTACGAGCAGTACTTC | CASSQDLASAISSYEQYF
few | TRBJ2-7 | TRBV2 | NA | TGTGCCAGCAGTAGAGTGGAGCAGTACTTC | CASSRVEQYF
few | TRBJ1-6 | TRBV2 | NA | TGTGCCAGCAGTGAAGACGGGAATTCACCCCTCCACTTT | CASSEDGNSPLHF
NA | TRBJ2-5 | TRBV6-1 | NA | TGTGCCAGCAGTGAACGCGCGGGGGCGAGGGAGGAGACCCAGTACTTC | CASSERAGAREETQYF
NA | TRBJ2-1 | TRBV2 | NA | TGTGCCAGCAGGGAGGACTTATTGGGTGAGCAGTTCTTC | CASREDLLGEQFF
NA | TRBJ2-5 | TRBV4-2 | TRBD2 | TGTGCCAGCAGCCAAGACTACGGGACTAGCGGACGGGGGGAGACCCAGTACTTC | CASSQDYGTSGRGETQYF
NA | TRBJ1-4 | TRBV19 | TRBD1 | TGTGCCAGCAACACAGGGGGCGGTGAAAAACTGTTTTTT | CASNTGGGEKLFF
NA | TRBJ2-7 | TRBV24-1 | NA | TGTGCCACCAGTGATGCTACCCTCGACAGACAACCCTACGAGCAGTACTTC | CATSDATLDRQPYEQYF
NA | TRBJ2-7 | TRBV28 | NA | TGTGCCAGCAGGCCCGGGACACCCGTTAAGGGCGAGCAGTACTTC | CASRPGTPVKGEQYF
once | TRBJ2-3 | TRBV3-1/TRBV3-2 | TRBD2 | TGTGCCAGCAGCCAAGAAGGAGGGAGGGCCCTGGGTACGCAGTATTTT | CASSQEGGRALGTQYF
NA | TRBJ1-6 | TRBV5-4 | NA | TGTGCCAGCAGCGCGTCTACTCCAGGGGCTATTTCACCCCTCCACTTT | CASSASTPGAISPLHF
once | TRBJ2-1 | TRBV6-6 | NA | TGTGCCAGCAGTCCAACTAGCAGCATTCCCTCCTCCTACAATGAGCAGTTCTTC | CASSPTSSIPSSYNEQFF
NA | TRBJ1-2 | TRBV12-5 | TRBD1 | TGTGCTAGTGGTCCCGACAGGGGTGAACTCTATGGCTACACCTTC | CASGPDRGELYGYTF
NA | TRBJ1-6 | TRBV27 | NA | TGTGCCAGCAGTTCCCCGATCGGGGAAAGGGGGGGGTTATCCTTTAATTCACCCCTCCACTTT | CASSSPIGERGGLSFNSPLHF
NA | TRBJ1-1 | TRBV18 | NA | TGTGCCAGCTCACCATATGACACTGAAGCTTTCTTT | CASSPYDTEAFF
NA | TRBJ1-5 | TRBV6-5 | TRBD1 | TGTGCCATACAGGGGGTAGATCAGCCCCAGCATTTT | CAIQGVDQPQHF
few | TRBJ2-1 | TRBV19 | NA | TGTGCCAGTAGTCCCGACAGAGGATCCTACAATGAGCAGTTCTTC | CASSPDRGSYNEQFF
once | TRBJ2-7 | TRBV29-1 | TRBD1 | TGCAGCGTCCTTGACAGGGGGGGTTACGAGCAGTACTTC | CSVLDRGGYEQYF
NA | TRBJ1-1 | TRBV10-2 | NA | TGCGCCAGCAGTAACGGTCAGGGGCCAGCTTTCTTT | CASSNGQGPAFF
NA | TRBJ2-7 | TRBV3-1/TRBV3-2 | TRBD2 | TGTGCCAGCAGCACGAGACCAGCGGGAGGCTTGGCCGAGCAGTACTTC | CASSTRPAGGLAEQYF
NA | TRBJ2-1 | TRBV29-1 | NA | TGCAGCGTCGAAATTATCGTACAGGTGAATGAGCAGTTCTTC | CSVEIIVQVNEQFF
NA | TRBJ2-2 | TRBV5-5 | NA | TGTGCCAGCAGCTTGGCAGTGTACACCGGGGAGCTGTTTTTT | CASSLAVYTGELFF
NA | TRBJ1-5 | TRBV2 | TRBD1 | TGTGCCAGCAGACCCGACAGGGTGGGTCCGCCCCAGCATTTT | CASRPDRVGPPQHF
NA | TRBJ1-5 | TRBV28 | NA | TGTGCCAGCGCAGGGGATAGCAATCAGCCCCAGCATTTT | CASAGDSNQPQHF
NA | TRBJ2-2 | TRBV5-1 | TRBD2 | TGCGCCAGCAGCTTGGGAGCGGGGGCCCTCCCCGGGGAGCTGTTTTTT | CASSLGAGALPGELFF
NA | TRBJ2-5 | TRBV23-1 | TRBD1 | TGCGCCAGCAGTCAACCGAGGGACAGGGACATCCAAGAGACCCAGTACTTC | CASSQPRDRDIQETQYF